This TCR beta chain was found in a study of OX40 agonist ivuxolimab in advanced cancers. On the study more broadly: Earlier treatment with anti-PD-1, anti-PD-L1 or anti-CTLA-4 was permitted, and 30% to 40% had received some.

With respect to this clone: Its matching antigen is unknown.

General observations from the study: Nonresponders, in some cases, also had low normalized T-cell clonal expansion. At doses 0.1 to 3.0 mg/kg, CD4+ and CD8+ clones expanded.

Only in-frame clones appear in the TCRdb table, and some are missing; sequencing was by immunoSEQ multiplex PCR. The sample holds 70,000 to 95,000 clones; around 85% are singletons and the top ten take less than 2.5%. The CDR3 covers 12 residues. The V and J ends lost 5 bases and 1 base respectively, with 5 bases between them. In germline, CDR1 is MGHDK, CDR2 SYGVNS. The sequences come from CD4+ or CD8+ T cells sorted from blood, collected in a trial of the OX40 agonist ivuxolimab. J is TRBJ2-5 and V is TRBV25-1; no clear D gene. The clonotype comes from an adult with an advanced solid tumor such as melanoma, head and neck, liver or kidney cancer. Written as DNA, the CDR3 is TGTGCCAGCAGTTTTGTCCAAGAGACCCAGTACTTC. This encodes CASSFVQETQYF.